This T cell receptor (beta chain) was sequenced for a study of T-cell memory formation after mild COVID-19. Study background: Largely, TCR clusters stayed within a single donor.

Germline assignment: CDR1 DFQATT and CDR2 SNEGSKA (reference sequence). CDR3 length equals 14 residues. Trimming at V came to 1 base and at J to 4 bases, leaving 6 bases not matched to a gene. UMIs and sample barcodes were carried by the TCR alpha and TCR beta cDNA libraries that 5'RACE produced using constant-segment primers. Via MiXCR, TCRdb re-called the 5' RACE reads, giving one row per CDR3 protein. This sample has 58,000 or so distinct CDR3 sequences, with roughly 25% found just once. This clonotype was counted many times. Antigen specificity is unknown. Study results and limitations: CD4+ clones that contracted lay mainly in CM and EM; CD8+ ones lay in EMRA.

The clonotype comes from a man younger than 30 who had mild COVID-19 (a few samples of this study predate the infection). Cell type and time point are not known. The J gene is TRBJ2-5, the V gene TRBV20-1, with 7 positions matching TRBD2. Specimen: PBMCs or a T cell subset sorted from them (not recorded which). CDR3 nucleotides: TGCAGTGCTAGAGTTGGGAGGGTCACAGAGACCCAGTACTTC. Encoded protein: CSARVGRVTETQYF.